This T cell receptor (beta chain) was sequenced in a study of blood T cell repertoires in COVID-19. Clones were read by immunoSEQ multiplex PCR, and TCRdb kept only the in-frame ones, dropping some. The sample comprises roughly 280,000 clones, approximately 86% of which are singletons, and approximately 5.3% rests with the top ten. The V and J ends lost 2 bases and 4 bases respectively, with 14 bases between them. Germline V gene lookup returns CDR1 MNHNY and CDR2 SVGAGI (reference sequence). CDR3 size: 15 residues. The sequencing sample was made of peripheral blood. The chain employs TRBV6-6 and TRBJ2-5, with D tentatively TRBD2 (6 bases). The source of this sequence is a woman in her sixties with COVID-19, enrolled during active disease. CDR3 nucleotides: TGTGCCAGCAGTTACGCGTCTCTAGCGACAGAGACCCAGTACTTC. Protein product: CASSYASLATETQYF.